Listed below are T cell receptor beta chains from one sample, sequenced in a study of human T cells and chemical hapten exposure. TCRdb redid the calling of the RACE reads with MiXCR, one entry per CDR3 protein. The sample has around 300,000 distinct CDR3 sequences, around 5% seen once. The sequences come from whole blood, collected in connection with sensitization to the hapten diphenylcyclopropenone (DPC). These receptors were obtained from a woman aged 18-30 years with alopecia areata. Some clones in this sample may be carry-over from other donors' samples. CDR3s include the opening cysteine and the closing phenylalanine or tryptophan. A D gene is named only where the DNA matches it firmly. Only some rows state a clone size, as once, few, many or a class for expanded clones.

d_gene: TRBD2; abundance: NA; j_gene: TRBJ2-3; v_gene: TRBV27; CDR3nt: TGTGCCAGCAACGGGGGGGGCGCAGATACGCAGTATTTT; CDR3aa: CASNGGGADTQYF
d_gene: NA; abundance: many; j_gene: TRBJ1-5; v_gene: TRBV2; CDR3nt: TGTGCCAGCAGCGGGACCGAGGCGGCGAATCAGCCCCAGCATTTT; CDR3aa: CASSGTEAANQPQHF
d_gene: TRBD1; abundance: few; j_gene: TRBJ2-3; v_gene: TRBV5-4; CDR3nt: TGTGCCAGTGGTATTACCGGGACAGGGGAAGGAATAGATACGCAGTATTTT; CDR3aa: CASGITGTGEGIDTQYF
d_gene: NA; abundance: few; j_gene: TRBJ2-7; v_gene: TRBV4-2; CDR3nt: TGTGCCAGCAGCCAAGTGGGTGGGGGACCCTCCTACGAGCAGTACTTC; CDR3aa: CASSQVGGGPSYEQYF
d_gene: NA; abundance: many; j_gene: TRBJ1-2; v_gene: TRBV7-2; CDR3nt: TGTGCCAGCAGCACGGACAGTTATGGCTACACCTTC; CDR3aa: CASSTDSYGYTF
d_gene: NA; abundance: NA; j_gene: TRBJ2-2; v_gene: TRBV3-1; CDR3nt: TGTGCCAGCAGCCAAGATCTAGGGGGAACCGGGGAGCTGTTTTTT; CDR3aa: CASSQDLGGTGELFF
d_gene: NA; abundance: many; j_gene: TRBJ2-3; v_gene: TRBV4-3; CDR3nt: TGCGCCAGCAGCTGGACTACTGGCACAGATACGCAGTATTTT; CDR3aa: CASSWTTGTDTQYF
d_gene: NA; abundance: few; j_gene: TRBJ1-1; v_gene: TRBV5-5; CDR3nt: TGTGCCAGCAGCTTGGGGCTCTCTGAAGCTTTCTTT; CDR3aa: CASSLGLSEAFF
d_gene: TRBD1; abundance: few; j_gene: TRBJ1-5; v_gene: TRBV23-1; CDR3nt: TGCGCCAGCAGTCAAGGGAACTATCTGACAGGGGATAGCAATCAGCCCCAGCATTTT; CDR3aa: CASSQGNYLTGDSNQPQHF
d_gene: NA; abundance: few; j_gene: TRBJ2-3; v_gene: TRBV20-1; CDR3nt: TGCAGTGCTAGTGGCGGGTCAGATACGCAGTATTTT; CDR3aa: CSASGGSDTQYF
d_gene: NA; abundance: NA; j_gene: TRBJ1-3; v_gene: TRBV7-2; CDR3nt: TGTGCCAGCAGCTCGGACAGCGCCTCTGGAAACACCATATATTTT; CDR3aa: CASSSDSASGNTIYF
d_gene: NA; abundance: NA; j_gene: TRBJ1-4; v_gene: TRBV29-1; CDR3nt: TGCAGCGTCGTTACCCCGGAGGAAAAACTGTTTTTT; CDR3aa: CSVVTPEEKLFF
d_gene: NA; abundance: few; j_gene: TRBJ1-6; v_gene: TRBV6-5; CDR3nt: TGTGCCAGCAGTCCGCTAGATGGGAATTCACCCCTCCACTTT; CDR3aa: CASSPLDGNSPLHF
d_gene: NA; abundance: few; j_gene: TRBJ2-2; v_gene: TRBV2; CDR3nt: TGTGCCAGCAGCGGGACGTTGGGGACCGGGGAGCTGTTTTTT; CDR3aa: CASSGTLGTGELFF
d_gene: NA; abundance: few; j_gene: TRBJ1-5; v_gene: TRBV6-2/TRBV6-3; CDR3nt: TGTGCCAGCAGTTACGGGGTTTACAATCAGCCCCAGCATTTT; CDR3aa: CASSYGVYNQPQHF
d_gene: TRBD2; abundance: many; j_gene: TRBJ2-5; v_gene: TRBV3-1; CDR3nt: TGTGCCAGCAGCCACCCCGGGACTAGCGGGGGGGGAGAGACCCAGTACTTC; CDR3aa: CASSHPGTSGGGETQYF
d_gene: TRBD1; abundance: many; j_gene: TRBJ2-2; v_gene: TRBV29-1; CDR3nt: TGCAGCGCGATGACAGGGGGGATCTCCACCGGGGAGCTGTTTTTT; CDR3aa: CSAMTGGISTGELFF
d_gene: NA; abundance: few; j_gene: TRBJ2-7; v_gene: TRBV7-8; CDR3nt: TGTGCCAGCAGCTTAGATCCGGTGGAGAACGAGCAGTACTTC; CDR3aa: CASSLDPVENEQYF